This TCR beta chain was observed in a study of beta chain features in type 1 diabetes. Findings and caveats of the study: Researchers report that Type 1 diabetes patients had moderately but significantly shorter TCRB CDR3s across all four CD4+ subsets. When cDNA is sequenced, cells with high TCR expression could be over-represented.

This clone was seen a handful of times. Its matching antigen is unknown. Germline CDR1 SGHRS, CDR2 YFSETQ. The CDR3 contains 15 residues. The V and J ends lost 0 bases and 7 bases respectively, with 16 bases between them. Expressed TCRB transcripts were sequenced, since all the RNA that had been isolated was reverse transcribed. Here immunoSEQ multiplex PCR was the method, and the copy in TCRdb shows in-frame clones only, minus some. Of 300,000 to 350,000 clones detected, less than 15% appear once; the ten largest clones hold roughly 0.016%. V gene TRBV5-1 combines with J gene TRBJ2-5; D is ambiguous. The sample comprised naive CD4+ T cells from blood. The sequence was collected from a woman in her late teens or twenties with type 1 diabetes. CDR3 DNA sequence: TGCGCCAGCAGCTTGGCGGTAGCAGACGTCGGGACCCAGTACTTC. Translation: CASSLAVADVGTQYF.